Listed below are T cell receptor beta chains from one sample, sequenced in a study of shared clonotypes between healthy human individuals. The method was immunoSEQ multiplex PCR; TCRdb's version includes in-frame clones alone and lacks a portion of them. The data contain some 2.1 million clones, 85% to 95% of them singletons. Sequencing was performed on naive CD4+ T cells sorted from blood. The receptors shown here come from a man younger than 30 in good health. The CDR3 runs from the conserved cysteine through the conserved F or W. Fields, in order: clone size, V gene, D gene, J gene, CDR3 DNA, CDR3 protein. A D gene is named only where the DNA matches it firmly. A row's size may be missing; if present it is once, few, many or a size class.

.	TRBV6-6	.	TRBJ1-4	TGTGCCAGCAGTCAACTCCGAGCAACTAATGAAAAACTGTTTTTT	CASSQLRATNEKLFF
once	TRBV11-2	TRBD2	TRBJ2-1	TGTGCCAGCAGCCCCCCAGCGGGAGTGGGTAATGAGCAGTTCTTC	CASSPPAGVGNEQFF
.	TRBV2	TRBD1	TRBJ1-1	TGTGCCAGCAGCCCGGGACAGGGTTCGGCTGCTTTCTTT	CASSPGQGSAAFF
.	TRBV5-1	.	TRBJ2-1	TGCGCCAGCAGCCCCTGGACCGGCTCCTACAATGAGCAGTTCTTC	CASSPWTGSYNEQFF
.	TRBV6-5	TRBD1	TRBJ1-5	TGTGCCAGCAGTTCCCATCCCACAGGGGCTAATCAGCCCCAGCATTTT	CASSSHPTGANQPQHF
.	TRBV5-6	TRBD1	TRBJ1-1	TGTGCCAGCAGCACGCCGGGACAGGGCAGGGCTGAAGCTTTCTTT	CASSTPGQGRAEAFF
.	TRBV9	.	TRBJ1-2	TGTGCCAGCAGCGTAGACAGGGCAGACTATGGCTACACCTTC	CASSVDRADYGYTF
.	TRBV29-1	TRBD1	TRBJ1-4	TGCAGCGTTTCACAGGGGGCGCGGGAAAAACTGTTTTTT	CSVSQGAREKLFF
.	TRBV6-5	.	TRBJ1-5	TGTGCCAGCAGCCCCAGGTGGGGGGATCAGCCCCAGCATTTT	CASSPRWGDQPQHF
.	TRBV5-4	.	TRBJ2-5	TGTGCCAGCGCCCTGAACCAAGAGACCCAGTACTTC	CASALNQETQYF
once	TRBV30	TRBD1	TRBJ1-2	TGTGCCTGGACAACCGGGACAGGGGAAGTATATGGCTACACCTTC	CAWTTGTGEVYGYTF
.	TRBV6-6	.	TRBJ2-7	TGTGCCAGCACCGGGACATCGTACGGCGAGCAGTACTTC	CASTGTSYGEQYF